Below, 5 T cell receptor beta chains from the same sample are listed, as sequenced in a study of patients and donors after allogeneic stem cell transplantation. TCRdb passed the RT-PCR reads through MiXCR, listing each CDR3 protein once. The table includes tens of thousands of distinct CDR3 sequences, under 50% detected once. The sequenced sample consisted of blood, either unsorted or a sorted T cell fraction (not recorded which). These receptor sequences come from a human donor who was either an allogeneic HSCT recipient or a stem cell or donor lymphocyte infusion donor (not recorded which). It is not recorded whose cells these are; they may come from a transplant donor.

The chain recombines TRBV7-3 with TRBJ1-1; D gene ambiguous. V lost 2 bases, J lost 3 bases, and 13 bases lay in between. CDR3 length: 15 amino acids. Germline V lookup: CDR1 SGHTA, CDR2 FQGTGA. CDR3 in amino acids: CASSLDMNPYTEAFF. CDR3 sequence (DNA): TGTGCCAGCAGCTTAGACATGAACCCCTACACTGAAGCTTTCTTT.

This rearrangement joins TRBV12-3 or TRBV12-4 to TRBJ1-2; D is ambiguous. V lost 7 bases and J 8 bases, leaving 17 bases between the germline ends. This CDR3 is built from 13 residues. CDR3: CASNAGRSEGYTF. The CDR3 bases are TGTGCCAGCAACGCAGGCCGCTCGGAAGGCTACACCTTC.

This clonotype occurred once. The V call is TRBV6-5, the J call TRBJ1-5; TRBD1 aligns across 7 bases. After removal of 6 bases from V and 1 base from J, the junction contained 6 bases not matched to a gene. Per the germline V gene, CDR1 is MNHEY and CDR2 is SVGAGI. This CDR3 has 15 amino acids. CDR3 DNA sequence: TGTGCCAGCAGCTCCGGGACAGTCAGCAATCAGCCCCAGCATTTT. Protein product: CASSSGTVSNQPQHF.

In its sample, this clonotype was seen once. The CDR3, as DNA: TGCAGTGCTAGAATCGGGGCAGCTTACGAGCAGTACTTC. Translated, it gives CSARIGAAYEQYF. This sequence joins TRBV20-1 and TRBJ2-7; D is tentatively TRBD1 or TRBD2 (5 bases each). The CDR3 totals 13 residues. Between the trimmed V and J ends, which lost 2 bases and 4 bases, there was a span of 12 bases. Germline V CDR1 and CDR2: DFQATT, SNEGSKA (reference sequence).

CDR3 DNA sequence: TGTGCCAGCAGGCGACAGGGGGGCTATGGCTACACCTTC. Translated, it gives CASRRQGGYGYTF. The chain has TRBV2 and TRBJ1-2; the match to TRBD1 covers 9 bases. From germline, CDR1 is SNHLY and CDR2 FYNNEI. The CDR3 has 13 amino acids. The V segment lost 6 bases and the J segment 4 bases; nucleotides outside the gene matches: 3.